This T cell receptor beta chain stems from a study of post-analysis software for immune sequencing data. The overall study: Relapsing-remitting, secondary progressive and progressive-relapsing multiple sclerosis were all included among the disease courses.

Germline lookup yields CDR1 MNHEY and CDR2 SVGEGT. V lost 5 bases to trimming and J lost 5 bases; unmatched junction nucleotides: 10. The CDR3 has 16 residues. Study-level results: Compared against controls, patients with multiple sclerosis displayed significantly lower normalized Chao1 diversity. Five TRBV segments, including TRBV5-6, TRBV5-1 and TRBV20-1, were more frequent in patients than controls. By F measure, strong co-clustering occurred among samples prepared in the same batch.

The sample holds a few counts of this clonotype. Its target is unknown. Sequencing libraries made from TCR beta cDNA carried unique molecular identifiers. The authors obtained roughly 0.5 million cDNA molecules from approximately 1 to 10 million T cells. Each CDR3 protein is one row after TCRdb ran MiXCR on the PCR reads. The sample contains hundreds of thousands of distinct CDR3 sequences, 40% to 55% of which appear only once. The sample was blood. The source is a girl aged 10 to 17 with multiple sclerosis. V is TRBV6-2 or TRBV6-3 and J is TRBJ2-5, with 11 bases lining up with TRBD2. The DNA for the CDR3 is TGTGCCAGCAGTGGGCCGACTAGCGGGATTGATGAGACCCAGTACTTC. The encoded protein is CASSGPTSGIDETQYF.